One and the same sample provided the 8 T cell receptor beta chains below, sequenced in a study of human T cells and chemical hapten exposure. TCRdb reprocessed the RACE reads with MiXCR, giving one entry per CDR3 protein. The data contain 120,000 to 150,000 distinct CDR3 sequences, about 11% of them seen just once; the ten biggest clones take up more than 1.1%. The time point denotes: patch test 2, 6 weeks after DPC sensitization. Described treatment: therapeutic diphenylcyclopropenone sensitization with weekly scalp DPC. This specimen consisted of whole blood, obtained in connection with sensitization to the hapten diphenylcyclopropenone (DPC). The receptors were sampled from a woman between 50 and 59 years old with alopecia areata. Some clones in this sample may be carry-over from other donors' samples.

This clonotype showed up just a few times. This sequence joins TRBV10-2 and TRBJ1-1; 7 bases are a match to TRBD1. CDR1 and CDR2 from the germline V gene are WSHSY and SAAADI. The CDR3 runs 16 residues. V trimming: 3 bases; J trimming: 4 bases; junction bases outside the gene matches: 11. The CDR3 loop is CASSERTGISTTEAFF. In nucleotides, the CDR3 is TGCGCCAGCAGTGAAAGGACAGGAATTTCTACCACTGAAGCTTTCTTT.

Only one count was recorded for this clonotype. The chain couples TRBV28 to TRBJ2-6; D is perhaps TRBD1 (6 bases). CDR3 length equals 15 residues. Germline CDR1 is MDHEN and CDR2 is SYDVKM. Trimming cost V 4 bases and J 0 bases, with 7 bases left between them. CDR3: CASSSRGSGANVLTF. The CDR3 coding sequence is TGTGCCAGCAGTTCCAGGGGCTCTGGGGCCAACGTCCTGACTTTC.

A few counts support this clonotype. The chain carries TRBV5-1 and TRBJ2-1, with TRBD2 matching over 7 bases. The CDR3 runs 16 residues. V lost 0 bases, J lost 5 bases, and 8 bases stayed unmatched. Germline loops: CDR1 SGHRS, CDR2 YFSETQ. CDR3 region: CASSLAVGLGNNEQFF. In DNA form, the CDR3 reads TGCGCCAGCAGCTTGGCCGTAGGACTAGGGAACAATGAGCAGTTCTTC.

This clonotype has more than one count but fewer than ten. The chain couples TRBV28 to TRBJ2-7; D is unresolved. The germline V gene has CDR1 MDHEN and CDR2 SYDVKM. V lost 7 bases and J lost 3, with 13 bases in between. The CDR3 has 13 residues. The CDR3 DNA reads TGTGCCAGCACCCGCCCCCCCCGCTACGAGCAGTACTTC. This sequence encodes CASTRPPRYEQYF.

This clonotype occurred many times. The chain carries TRBV14 and TRBJ1-2; D gene ambiguous. The CDR3 length is 18 residues. The V gene lost 1 base and the J gene lost 1 base, with 19 bases spanning the gap. Germline lookup yields CDR1 SGHDN and CDR2 FVKESK. In DNA form, the CDR3 reads TGTGCCAGCAGCCAAGCCGCAGACACCGCGCACCTTAACTATGGCTACACCTTC. Protein: CASSQAADTAHLNYGYTF.

The chain employs TRBV11-3 and TRBJ2-3; TRBD2 aligns across 12 bases. The germline gives CDR1 SGHNT, CDR2 YENEEA. There are 16 residues in the CDR3. The junction had 4 bases not matched to a gene; V was cut back by 5 bases and J by 1 base. CDR3 amino acids: CASSTRLAGGTDTQYF. Here the CDR3 DNA reads TGTGCCAGCAGCACGAGACTAGCGGGAGGCACAGATACGCAGTATTTT.

Of note for this clonotype: One end of the junction fails to match germline, which may point to a read error. The chain links TRBV29-1 to TRBJ2-5, with TRBD2 as a possible D gene (5 bases). The length of the CDR3 is 11 residues. CDR1 SQVTM and CDR2 ANQGSEA come from the germline V gene. The CDR3: CSVGSGPPEGF. The DNA for the CDR3 is TGCAGCGTTGGGTCTGGGCCGCCCGAGGGCTTC.

The table lists this clonotype with a few counts. This sequence joins TRBV4-1 and TRBJ2-1; TRBD2 matches at 7 bases. Germline values: CDR1 MGHRA, CDR2 YSYEKL. J gave up 0 bases and V 5 bases, and 4 bases lay outside the gene matches. The length of the CDR3 is 15 residues. CDR3 sequence (DNA): TGCGCCAGCAGCTCTACTAGCGTCTCCTACAATGAGCAGTTCTTC. As protein: CASSSTSVSYNEQFF.